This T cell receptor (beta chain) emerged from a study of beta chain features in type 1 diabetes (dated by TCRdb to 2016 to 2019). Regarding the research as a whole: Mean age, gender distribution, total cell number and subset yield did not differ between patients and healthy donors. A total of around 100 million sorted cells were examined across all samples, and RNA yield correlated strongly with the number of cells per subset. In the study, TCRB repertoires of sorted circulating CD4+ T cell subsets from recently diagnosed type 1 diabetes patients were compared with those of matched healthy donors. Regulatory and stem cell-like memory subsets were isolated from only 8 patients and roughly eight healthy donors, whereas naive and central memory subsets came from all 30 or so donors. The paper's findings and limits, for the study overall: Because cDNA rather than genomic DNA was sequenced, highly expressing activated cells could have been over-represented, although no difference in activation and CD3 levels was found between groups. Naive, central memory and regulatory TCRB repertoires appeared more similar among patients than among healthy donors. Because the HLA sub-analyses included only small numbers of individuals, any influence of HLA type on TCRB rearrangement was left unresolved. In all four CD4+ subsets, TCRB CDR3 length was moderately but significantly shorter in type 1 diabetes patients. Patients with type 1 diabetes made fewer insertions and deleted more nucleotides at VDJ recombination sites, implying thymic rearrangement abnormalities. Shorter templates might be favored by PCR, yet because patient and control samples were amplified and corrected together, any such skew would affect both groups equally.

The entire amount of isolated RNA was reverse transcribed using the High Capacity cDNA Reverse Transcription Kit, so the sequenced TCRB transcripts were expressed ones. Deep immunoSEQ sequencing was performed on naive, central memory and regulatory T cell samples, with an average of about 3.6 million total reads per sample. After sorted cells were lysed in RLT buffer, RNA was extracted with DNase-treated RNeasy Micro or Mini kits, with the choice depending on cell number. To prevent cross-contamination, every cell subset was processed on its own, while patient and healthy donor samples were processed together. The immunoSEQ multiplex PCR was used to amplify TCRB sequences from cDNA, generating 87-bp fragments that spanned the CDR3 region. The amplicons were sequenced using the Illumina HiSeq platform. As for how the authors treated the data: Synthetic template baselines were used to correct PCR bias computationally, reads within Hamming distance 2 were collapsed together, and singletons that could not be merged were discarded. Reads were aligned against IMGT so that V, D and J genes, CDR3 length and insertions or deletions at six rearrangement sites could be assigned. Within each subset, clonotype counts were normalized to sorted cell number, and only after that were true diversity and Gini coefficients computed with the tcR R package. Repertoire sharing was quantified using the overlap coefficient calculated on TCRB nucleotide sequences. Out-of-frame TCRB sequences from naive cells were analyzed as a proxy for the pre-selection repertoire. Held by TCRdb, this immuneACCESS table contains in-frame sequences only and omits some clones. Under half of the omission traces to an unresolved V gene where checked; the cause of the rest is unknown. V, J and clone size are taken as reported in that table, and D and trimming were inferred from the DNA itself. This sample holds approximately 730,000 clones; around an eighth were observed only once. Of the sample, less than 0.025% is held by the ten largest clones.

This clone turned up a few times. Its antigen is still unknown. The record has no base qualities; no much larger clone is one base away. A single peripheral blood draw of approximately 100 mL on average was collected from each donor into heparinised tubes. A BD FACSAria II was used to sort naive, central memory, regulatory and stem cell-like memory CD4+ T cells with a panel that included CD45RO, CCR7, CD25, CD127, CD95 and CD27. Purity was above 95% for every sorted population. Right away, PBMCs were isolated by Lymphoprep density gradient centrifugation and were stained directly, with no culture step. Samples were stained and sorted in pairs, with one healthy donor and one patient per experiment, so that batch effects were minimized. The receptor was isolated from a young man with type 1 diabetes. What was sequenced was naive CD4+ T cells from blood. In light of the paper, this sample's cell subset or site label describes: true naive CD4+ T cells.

The CDR3 protein is CASSISDRDPYEQYF. The DNA sequence follows: TGCGCCAGCAGCATTTCTGACAGGGACCCCTACGAGCAGTACTTC. The V and J genes are TRBV5-1 and TRBJ2-7; 7 bases in the junction line up with TRBD1. The CDR3 goes from the cysteine to the phenylalanine over 15 residues. Only the CDR3 portion is preserved as DNA: 45 bases, with reading frame beginning at the first base. V is pruned by 4 bases and J by 2 bases, leaving 9 bases of the junction without a gene match. The germline V gene sets CDR1 to SGHRS and CDR2 to YFSETQ.